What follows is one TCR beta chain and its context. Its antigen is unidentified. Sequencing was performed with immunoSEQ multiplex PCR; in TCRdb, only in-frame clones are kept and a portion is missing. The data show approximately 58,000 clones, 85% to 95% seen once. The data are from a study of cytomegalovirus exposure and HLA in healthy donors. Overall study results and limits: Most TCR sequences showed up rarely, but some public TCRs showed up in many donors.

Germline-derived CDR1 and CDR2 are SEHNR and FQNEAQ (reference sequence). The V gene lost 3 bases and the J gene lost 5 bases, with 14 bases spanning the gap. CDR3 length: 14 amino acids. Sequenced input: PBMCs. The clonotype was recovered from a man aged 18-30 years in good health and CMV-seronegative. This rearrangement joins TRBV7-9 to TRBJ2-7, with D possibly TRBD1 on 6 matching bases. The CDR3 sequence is CASSLLGQYHEQYF. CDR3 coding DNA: TGTGCCAGCAGCTTGCTCGGACAGTATCACGAGCAGTACTTC.